This T cell receptor beta chain was observed in a study of blood T cell repertoires in COVID-19. Trimming at V came to 4 bases and at J to 2 bases, leaving 9 bases not matched to a gene. Germline V gene data show CDR1 as MGHRA and CDR2 as YSYEKL. The CDR3 has 17 amino acids. Sequencing was performed with immunoSEQ multiplex PCR; in TCRdb, only in-frame clones are kept and a portion is missing. Of about 230,000 clones in the sample, roughly 88% were seen once. Self-reported history from a screening survey and questionnaire set each donor's cohort. The chain employs TRBV4-1 and TRBJ2-4, with 9 bases lining up with TRBD1. Sequenced input: PBMCs or T cells enriched from blood (not recorded which). This sequence originates from a woman in her 30s who had been exposed to COVID-19. The CDR3, as DNA: TGCGCCAGCAGCCCCAAGACAGGGGGGCTAACCAAAAACATTCAGTACTTC. It specifies CASSPKTGGLTKNIQYF.